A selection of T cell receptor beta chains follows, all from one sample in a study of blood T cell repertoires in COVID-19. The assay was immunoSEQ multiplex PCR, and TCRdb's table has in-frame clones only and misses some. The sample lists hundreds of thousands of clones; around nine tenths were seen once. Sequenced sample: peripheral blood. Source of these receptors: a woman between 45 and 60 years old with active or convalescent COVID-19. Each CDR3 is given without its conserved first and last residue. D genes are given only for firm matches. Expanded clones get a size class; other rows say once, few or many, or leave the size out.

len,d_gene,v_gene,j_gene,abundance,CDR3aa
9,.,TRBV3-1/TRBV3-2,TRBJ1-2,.,ASSQWAGYT
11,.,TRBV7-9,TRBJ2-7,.,ASSLRSGYEQY
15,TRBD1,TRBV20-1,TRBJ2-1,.,SASSPGQGVWVNEQF
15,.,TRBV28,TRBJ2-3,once,ASSFDYRRSEADTQY
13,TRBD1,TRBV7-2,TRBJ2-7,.,ASSPRQGFSYEQY
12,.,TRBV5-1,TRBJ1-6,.,ASSSDRKNSPLH
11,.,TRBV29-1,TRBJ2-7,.,SALQGPGYEQY
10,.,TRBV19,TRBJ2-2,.,ASRNSVGELF
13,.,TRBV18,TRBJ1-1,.,ASSPKPGMNTEAF
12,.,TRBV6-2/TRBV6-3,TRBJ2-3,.,ASSSLELLDTQY
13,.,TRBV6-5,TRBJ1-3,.,ASSYSPQGGNTIY
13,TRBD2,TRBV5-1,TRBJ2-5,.,ASRHGLAGEETQY
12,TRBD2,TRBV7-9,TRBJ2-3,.,ASSQSGSRDTQY
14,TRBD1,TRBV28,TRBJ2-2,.,ASTPGDRGYTGELF
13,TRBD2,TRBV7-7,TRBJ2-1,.,ASSEGLAGNNEQF
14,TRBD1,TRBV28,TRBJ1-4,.,ASSPGGKDAYEKLF
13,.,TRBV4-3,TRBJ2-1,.,ASSQEPGSYNEQF
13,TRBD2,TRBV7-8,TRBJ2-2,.,ASRQAGAPTGELF
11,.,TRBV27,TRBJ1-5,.,ASSPQGYQPQH
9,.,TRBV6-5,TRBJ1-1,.,ASSYQGEAF
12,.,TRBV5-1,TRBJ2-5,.,ASSLGRKQETQY
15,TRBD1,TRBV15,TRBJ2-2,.,ATSRDSTGANTGELF
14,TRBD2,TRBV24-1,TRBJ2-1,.,ATSASAGRGYNEQF
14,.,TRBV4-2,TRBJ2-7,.,ASSQVQGGKSYEQY
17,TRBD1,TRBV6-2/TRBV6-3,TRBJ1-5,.,ASSYNQYSDRDPYQPQH
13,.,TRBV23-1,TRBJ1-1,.,ASVTAIHRVPEAF
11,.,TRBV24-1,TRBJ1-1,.,ATSDRVNTEAF
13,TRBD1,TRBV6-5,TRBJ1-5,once,ASTFGTGGNQPQH
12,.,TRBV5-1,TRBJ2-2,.,ATRERGGTGELF
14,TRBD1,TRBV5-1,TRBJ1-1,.,ASSHSGQGSSTEAF
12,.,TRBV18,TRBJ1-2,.,ASSPGSSNYGYT
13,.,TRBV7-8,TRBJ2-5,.,ASSLESSFQETQY
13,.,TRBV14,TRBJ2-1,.,ASSHRGPLYNEQF
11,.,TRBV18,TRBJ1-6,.,ASSPIGDSPLH
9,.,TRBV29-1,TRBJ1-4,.,SGRAKEKLF
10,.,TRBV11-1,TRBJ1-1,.,ASSLIHTEAF
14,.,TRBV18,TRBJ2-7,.,ASSPYGGGLSYEQY
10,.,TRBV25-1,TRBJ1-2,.,ASSDRVHGYT
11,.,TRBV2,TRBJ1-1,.,ASSPKRNTEAF
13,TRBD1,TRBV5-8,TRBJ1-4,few,ASSRRQGSNEKLF
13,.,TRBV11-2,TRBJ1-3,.,ASSVGGGSGNTIY
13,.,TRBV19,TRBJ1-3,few,ASSRSRVSGNTIY
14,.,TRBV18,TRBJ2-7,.,ASSPPPTGTSYEQY
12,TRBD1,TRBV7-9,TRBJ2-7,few,ASSRSQGAREQY
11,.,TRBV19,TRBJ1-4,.,ASSWTGGEKLF
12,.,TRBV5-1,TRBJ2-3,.,ASSLAQGRDTQY
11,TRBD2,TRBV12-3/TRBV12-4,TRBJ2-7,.,ASSSWGGYEQY
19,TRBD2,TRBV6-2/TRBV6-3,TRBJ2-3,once,ASSYSSSSVGTSGGTDTQY
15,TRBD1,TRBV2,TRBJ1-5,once,ASSGQGDKAFHQPQH
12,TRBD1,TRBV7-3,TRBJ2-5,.,ASSFTGGEETQY
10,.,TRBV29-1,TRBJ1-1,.,SVEVEQGEAF
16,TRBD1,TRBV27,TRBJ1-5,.,ASSLSGGTGRVSWPQH
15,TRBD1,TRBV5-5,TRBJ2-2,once,ASSPRDSRANTGELF